This record covers a single T cell receptor beta chain. This sample was included in a study of cytomegalovirus exposure and HLA in healthy donors. Study details: An earlier analysis found 120 million or so unique TCR beta sequences from approximately 190 million T cells.

13 Jbeta primers and 60 Vbeta primers were used for the PCR. Sequenced by immunoSEQ multiplex PCR; TCRdb stores in-frame clones only, minus some. Of about 150,000 clones listed, 76% are singletons. The sequenced sample was PBMCs. The TCR sequence derives from a male donor in good health and CMV-seronegative.

The CDR3 DNA reads as TGTGCCAGCAGTGAAGACTCCTTACAGGGGCAGGATGGCTACACCTTC. Its translation is CASSEDSLQGQDGYTF. The chain links TRBV6-1 to TRBJ1-2; 7 nucleotides match TRBD1. The length of the CDR3 is 16 residues. The germline V gene has CDR1 MNHNS and CDR2 SASEGT. With 1 base clipped from V and 6 bases from J, the junction kept 11 bases outside the gene matches.